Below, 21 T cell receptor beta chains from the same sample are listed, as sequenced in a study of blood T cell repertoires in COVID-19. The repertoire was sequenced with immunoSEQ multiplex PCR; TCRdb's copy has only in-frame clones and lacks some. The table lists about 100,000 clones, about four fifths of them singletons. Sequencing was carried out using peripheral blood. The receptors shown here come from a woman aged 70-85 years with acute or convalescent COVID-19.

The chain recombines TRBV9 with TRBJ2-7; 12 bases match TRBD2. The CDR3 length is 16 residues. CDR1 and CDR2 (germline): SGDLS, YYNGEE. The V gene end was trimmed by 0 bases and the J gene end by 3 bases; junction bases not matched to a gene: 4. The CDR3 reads CASSVGETSGGYEQYF. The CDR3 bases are TGTGCCAGCAGCGTAGGGGAGACTAGCGGGGGCTACGAGCAGTACTTC.

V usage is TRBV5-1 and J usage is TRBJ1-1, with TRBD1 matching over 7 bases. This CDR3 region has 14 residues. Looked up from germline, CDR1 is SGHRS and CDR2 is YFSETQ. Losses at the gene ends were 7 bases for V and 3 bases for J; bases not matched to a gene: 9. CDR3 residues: CASGRQGVDTEAFF. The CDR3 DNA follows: TGCGCCAGCGGACGACAGGGAGTAGACACTGAAGCTTTCTTT.

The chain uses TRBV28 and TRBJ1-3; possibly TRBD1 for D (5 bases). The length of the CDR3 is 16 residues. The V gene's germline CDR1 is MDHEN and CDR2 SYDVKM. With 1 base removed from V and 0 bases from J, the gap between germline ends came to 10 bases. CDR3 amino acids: CASSLLDSISGNTIYF. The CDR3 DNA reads TGTGCCAGCAGTTTATTAGACAGTATCTCTGGAAACACCATATATTTT.

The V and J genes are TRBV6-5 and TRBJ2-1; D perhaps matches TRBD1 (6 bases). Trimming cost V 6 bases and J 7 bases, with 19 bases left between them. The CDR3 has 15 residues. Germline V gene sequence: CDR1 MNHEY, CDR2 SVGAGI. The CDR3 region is CASSLKGQPGNEQFF. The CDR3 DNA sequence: TGTGCCAGCAGCCTAAAAGGACAGCCTGGGAATGAGCAGTTCTTC.

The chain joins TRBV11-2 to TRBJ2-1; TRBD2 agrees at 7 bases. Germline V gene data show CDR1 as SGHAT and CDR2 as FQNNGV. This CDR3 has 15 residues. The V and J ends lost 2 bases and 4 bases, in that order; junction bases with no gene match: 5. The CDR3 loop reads CASSLFFGRYNEQFF. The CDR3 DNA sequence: TGTGCCAGCAGCTTATTTTTCGGGAGGTACAATGAGCAGTTCTTC.

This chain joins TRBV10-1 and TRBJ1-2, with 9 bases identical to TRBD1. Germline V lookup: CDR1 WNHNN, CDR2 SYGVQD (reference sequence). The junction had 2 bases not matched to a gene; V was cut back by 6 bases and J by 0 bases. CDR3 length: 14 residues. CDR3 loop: CASRGQGPNYGYTF. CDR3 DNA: TGCGCCAGCAGGGGACAGGGACCTAACTATGGCTACACCTTC.

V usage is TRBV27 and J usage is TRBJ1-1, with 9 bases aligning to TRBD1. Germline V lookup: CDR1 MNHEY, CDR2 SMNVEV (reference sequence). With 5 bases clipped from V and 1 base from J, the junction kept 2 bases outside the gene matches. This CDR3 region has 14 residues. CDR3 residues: CASSRGQGNTEAFF. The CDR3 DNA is TGTGCCAGCAGTCGGGGACAGGGGAACACTGAAGCTTTCTTT.

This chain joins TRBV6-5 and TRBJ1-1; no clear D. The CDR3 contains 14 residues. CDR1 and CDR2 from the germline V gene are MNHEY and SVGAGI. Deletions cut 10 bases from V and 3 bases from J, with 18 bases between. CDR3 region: CATYPQQTDTEAFF. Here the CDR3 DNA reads TGTGCCACTTATCCCCAACAGACGGACACTGAAGCTTTCTTT.

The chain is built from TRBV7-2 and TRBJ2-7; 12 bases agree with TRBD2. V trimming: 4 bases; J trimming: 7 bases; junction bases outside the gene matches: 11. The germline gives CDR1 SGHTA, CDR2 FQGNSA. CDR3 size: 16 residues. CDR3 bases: TGTGCCAGCAGCTCGGCCCCTAGCGGGAGGGCGGGGGAGCAGTACTTC. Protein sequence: CASSSAPSGRAGEQYF. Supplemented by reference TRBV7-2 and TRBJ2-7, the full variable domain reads GAGVSQSPSNKVTEKGKDVELRCDPISGHTALYWYRQSLGQGLEFLIYFQGNSAPDKSGLPSDRFSAERTGGSVSTLTIQRTQQEDSAVYLCASSSAPSGRAGEQYFGPGTRLTVT.

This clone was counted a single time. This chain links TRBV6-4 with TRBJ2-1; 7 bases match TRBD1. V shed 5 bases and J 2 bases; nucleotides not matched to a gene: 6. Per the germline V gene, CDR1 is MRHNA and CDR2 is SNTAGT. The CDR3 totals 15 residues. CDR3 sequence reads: CASSPEGAAYNEQFF. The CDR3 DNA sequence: TGTGCCAGCAGTCCAGAGGGGGCGGCCTACAATGAGCAGTTCTTC.

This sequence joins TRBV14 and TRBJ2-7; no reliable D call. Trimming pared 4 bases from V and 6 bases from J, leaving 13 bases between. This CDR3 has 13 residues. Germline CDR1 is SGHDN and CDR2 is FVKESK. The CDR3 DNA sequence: TGTGCCAGCAGCCTTGGCGATGGGCGCGAGCAGTACGTC. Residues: CASSLGDGREQYV.

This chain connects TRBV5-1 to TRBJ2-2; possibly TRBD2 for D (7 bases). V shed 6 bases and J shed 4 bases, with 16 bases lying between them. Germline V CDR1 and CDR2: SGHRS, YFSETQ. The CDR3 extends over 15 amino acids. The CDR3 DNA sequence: TGCGCCAGCATTCGGGGGGCCCCCTTCACCGGGGAGCTGTTTTTT. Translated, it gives CASIRGAPFTGELFF.

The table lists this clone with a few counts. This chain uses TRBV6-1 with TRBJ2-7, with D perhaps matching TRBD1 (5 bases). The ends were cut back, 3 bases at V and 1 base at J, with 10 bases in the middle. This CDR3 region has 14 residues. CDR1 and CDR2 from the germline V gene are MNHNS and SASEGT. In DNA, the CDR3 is TGTGCCAGCAGTGACAGGGTCCCATCCTACGAGCAGTACTTC. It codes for CASSDRVPSYEQYF.

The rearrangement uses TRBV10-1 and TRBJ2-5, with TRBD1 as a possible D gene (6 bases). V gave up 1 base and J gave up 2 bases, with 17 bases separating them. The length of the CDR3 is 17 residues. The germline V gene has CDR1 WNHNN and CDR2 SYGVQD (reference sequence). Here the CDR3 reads CASSEWGLSTEQETQYF. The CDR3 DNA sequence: TGCGCCAGCAGTGAGTGGGGGCTTTCGACCGAACAAGAGACCCAGTACTTC.

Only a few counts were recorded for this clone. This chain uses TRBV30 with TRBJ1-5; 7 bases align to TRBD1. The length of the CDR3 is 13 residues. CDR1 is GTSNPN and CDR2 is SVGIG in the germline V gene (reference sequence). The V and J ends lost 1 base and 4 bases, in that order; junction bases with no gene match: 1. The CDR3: CAWSAGGNQPQHF. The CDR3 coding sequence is TGTGCCTGGAGTGCAGGGGGGAATCAGCCCCAGCATTTT.

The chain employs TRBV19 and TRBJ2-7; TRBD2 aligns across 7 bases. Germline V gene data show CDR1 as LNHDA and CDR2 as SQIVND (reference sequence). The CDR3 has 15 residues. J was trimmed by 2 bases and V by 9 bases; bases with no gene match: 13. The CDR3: CAREPLLAKTYEQYV. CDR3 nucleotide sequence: TGTGCCAGAGAGCCCCTACTAGCGAAAACCTACGAGCAGTACGTC.

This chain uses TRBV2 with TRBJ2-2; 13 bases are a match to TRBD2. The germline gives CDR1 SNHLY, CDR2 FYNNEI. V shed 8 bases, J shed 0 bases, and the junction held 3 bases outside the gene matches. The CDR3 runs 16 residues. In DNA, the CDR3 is TGTGCCAGCTGTACTAGCGGGGGGGCGAACACCGGGGAGCTGTTTTTT. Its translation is CASCTSGGANTGELFF.

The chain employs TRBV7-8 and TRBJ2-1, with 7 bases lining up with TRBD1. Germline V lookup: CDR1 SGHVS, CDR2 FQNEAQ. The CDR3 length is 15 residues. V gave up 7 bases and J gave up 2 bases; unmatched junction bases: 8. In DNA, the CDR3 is TGTGCCAGCATAAGACAGGGTCTAACCTACAATGAGCAGTTCTTC. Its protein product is CASIRQGLTYNEQFF.

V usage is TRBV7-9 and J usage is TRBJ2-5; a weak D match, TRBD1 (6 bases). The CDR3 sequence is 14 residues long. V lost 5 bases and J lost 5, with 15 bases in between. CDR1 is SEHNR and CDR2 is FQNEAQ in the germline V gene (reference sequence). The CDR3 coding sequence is TGTGCCAGCAGCCCCTGGACAGAGTCTGAGACCCAGTACTTC. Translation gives CASSPWTESETQYF. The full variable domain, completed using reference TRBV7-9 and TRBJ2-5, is DTGVSQNPRHKITKRGQNVTFRCDPISEHNRLYWYRQTLGQGPEFLTYFQNEAQLEKSRLLSDRFSAERPKGSFSTLEIQRTEQGDSAMYLCASSPWTESETQYFGPGTRLLVL.

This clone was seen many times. In DNA form, the CDR3 reads TGTGCCAGCGCAGCGGGACAGGCAGACACCGGGGAGCTGTTTTTT. Amino acids: CASAAGQADTGELFF. This chain links TRBV27 with TRBJ2-2; a possible D gene is TRBD1 (8 bases). This CDR3 region has 15 residues. Looked up from germline, CDR1 is MNHEY and CDR2 is SMNVEV (reference sequence). The ends were cut back, 8 bases at V and 3 bases at J, with 16 bases in the middle.

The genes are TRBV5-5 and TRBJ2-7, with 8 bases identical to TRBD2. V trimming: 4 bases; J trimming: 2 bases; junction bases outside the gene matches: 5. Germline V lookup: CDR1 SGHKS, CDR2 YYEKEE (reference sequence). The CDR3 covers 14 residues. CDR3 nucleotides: TGTGCCAGCAGCCCCAGCGGGGGCCCCTACGAGCAGTACTTC. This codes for CASSPSGGPYEQYF.